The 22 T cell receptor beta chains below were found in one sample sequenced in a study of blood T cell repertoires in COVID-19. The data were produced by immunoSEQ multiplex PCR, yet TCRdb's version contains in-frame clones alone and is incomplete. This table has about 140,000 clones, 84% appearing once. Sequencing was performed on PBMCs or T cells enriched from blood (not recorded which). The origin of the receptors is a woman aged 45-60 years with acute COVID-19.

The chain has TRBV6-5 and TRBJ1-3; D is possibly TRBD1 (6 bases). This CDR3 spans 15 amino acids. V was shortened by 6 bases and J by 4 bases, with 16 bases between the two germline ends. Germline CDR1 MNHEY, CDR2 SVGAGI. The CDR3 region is CASSQFRDIGNTIYF. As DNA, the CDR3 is TGTGCCAGCAGCCAATTCCGGGACATCGGAAACACCATATATTTT.

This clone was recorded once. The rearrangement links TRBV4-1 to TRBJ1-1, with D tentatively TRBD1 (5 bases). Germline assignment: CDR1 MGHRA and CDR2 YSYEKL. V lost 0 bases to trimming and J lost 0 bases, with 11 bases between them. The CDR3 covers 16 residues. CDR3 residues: CASSQDRGVVNTEAFF. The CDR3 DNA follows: TGCGCCAGCAGCCAAGATCGGGGGGTAGTGAACACTGAAGCTTTCTTT.

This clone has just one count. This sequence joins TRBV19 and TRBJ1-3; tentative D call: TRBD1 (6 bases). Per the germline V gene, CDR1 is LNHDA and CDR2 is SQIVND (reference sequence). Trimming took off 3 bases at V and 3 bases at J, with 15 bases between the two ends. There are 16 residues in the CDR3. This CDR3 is CASSMRGARNGNTIYF. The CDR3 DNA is TGTGCCAGTAGTATGCGGGGGGCGCGGAATGGAAACACCATATATTTT.

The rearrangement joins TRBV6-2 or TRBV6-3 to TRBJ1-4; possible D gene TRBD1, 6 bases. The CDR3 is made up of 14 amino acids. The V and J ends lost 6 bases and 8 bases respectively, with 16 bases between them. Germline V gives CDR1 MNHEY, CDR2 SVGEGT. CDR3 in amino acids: CASSGTSLGEKLFF. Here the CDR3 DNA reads TGTGCCAGCAGCGGGACAAGTCTGGGAGAAAAACTGTTTTTT.

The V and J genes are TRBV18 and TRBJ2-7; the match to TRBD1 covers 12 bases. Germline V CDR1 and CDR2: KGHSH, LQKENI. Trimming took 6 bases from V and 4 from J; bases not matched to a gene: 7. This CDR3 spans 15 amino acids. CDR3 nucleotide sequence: TGTGCCAGCTCGTCCGGGACAGGGGGCATGTACGAGCAGTACTTC. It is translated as CASSSGTGGMYEQYF.

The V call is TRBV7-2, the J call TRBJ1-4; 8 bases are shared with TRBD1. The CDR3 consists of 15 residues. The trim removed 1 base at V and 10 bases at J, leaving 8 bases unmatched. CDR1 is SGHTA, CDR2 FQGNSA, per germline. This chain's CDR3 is CASSLGAGGIGKLFF. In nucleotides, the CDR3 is TGTGCCAGCAGCTTAGGGGCAGGGGGCATCGGAAAACTGTTTTTT.

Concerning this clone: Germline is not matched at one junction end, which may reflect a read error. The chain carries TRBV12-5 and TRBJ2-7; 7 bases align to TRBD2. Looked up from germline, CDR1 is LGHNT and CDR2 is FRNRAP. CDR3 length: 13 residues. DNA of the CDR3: TGTGCTAGTGGTAGCCCTCCGGGACTAAGCCCTCACTTC. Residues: CASGSPPGLSPHF.

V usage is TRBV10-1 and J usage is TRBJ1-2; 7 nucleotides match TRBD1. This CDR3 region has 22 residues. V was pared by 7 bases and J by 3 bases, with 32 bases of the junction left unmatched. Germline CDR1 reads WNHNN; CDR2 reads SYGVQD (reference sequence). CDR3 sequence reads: CASTDERGREKGVISSDYGYTF. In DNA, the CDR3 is TGCGCCAGCACTGATGAGAGGGGGCGCGAAAAGGGGGTGATTTCATCGGACTATGGCTACACCTTC.

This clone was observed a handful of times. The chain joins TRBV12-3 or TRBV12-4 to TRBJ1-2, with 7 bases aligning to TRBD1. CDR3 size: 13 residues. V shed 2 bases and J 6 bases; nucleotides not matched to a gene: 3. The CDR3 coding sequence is TGTGCCAGCAGTTTATCAGGGGGTCATGGCTACACCTTC. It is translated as CASSLSGGHGYTF.

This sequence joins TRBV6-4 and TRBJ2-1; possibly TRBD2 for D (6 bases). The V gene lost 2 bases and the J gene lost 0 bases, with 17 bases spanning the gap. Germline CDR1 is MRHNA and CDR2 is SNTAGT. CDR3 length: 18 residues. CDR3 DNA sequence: TGTGCCAGCAGTGACGATCCTAGCGTGGGGAGCTCCTACAATGAGCAGTTCTTC. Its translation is CASSDDPSVGSSYNEQFF.

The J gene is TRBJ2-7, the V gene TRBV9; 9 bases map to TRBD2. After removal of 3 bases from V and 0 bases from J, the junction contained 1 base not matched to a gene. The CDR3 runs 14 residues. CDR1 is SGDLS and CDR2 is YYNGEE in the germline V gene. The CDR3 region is CASSGGLASYEQYF. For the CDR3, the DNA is TGTGCCAGCAGCGGGGGACTAGCCTCCTACGAGCAGTACTTC.

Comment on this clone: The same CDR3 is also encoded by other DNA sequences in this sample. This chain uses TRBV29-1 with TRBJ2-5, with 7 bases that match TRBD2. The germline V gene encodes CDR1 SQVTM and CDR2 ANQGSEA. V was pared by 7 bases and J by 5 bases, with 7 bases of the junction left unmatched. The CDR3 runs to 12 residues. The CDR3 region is CSAGGGAETQYF. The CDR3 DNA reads TGCAGCGCGGGAGGAGGGGCTGAGACCCAGTACTTC.

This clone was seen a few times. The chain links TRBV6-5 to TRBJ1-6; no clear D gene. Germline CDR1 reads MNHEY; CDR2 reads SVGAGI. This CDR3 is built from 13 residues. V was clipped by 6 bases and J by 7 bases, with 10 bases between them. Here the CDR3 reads CASRLYGNSPLHF. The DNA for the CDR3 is TGTGCCAGCAGACTATATGGAAATTCACCCCTCCACTTT.

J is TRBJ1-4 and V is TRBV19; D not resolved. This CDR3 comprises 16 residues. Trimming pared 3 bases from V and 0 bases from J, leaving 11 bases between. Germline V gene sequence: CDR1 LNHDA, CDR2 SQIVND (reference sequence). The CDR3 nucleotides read TGTGCCAGTAGTATTAGGAGGGCTCCAACTAATGAAAAACTGTTTTTT. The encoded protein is CASSIRRAPTNEKLFF.

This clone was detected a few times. The CDR3 spells CASSQFGSGGEVQYF. The DNA of the CDR3 is TGCGCCAGCAGCCAATTCGGAAGCGGGGGGGAGGTGCAGTACTTC. This chain links TRBV4-3 with TRBJ2-7; 10 nucleotides align to TRBD2. The germline V gene encodes CDR1 LGHNA and CDR2 YSLEER. The CDR3 totals 15 residues. J was trimmed by 9 bases and V by 2 bases; bases with no gene match: 10.

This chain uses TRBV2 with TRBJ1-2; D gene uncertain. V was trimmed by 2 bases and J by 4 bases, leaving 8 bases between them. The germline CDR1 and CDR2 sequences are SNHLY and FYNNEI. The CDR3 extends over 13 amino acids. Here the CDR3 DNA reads TGTGCCAGCAGTGAAAGTCTAGTCTATGGCTACACCTTC. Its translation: CASSESLVYGYTF.

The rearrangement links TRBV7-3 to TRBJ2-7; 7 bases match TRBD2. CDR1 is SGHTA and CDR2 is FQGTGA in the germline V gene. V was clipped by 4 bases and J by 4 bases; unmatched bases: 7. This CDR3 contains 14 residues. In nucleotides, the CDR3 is TGTGCCAGCAGCTCGGCGGGAGAGGGGTACGAGCAGTACTTC. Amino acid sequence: CASSSAGEGYEQYF.

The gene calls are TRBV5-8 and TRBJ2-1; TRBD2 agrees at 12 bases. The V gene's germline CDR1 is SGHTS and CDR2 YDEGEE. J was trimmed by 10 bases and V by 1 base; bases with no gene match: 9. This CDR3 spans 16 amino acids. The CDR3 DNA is TGTGCCAGCAGCTTGTATCCTAGCGGGAGGGCCGGCGAGCAGTTCTTC. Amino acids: CASSLYPSGRAGEQFF.

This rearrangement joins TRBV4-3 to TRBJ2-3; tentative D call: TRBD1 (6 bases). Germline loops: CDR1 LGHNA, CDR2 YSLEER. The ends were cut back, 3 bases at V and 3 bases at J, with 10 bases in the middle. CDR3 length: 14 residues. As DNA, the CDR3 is TGCGCCAGCAGCCAGAATGGACAGACAGATACGCAGTATTTT. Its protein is CASSQNGQTDTQYF.

CDR3 sequence: CASSGNTEAFF. The CDR3 coding sequence is TGTGCCAGCAGCGGCAACACTGAAGCTTTCTTT. The chain has TRBV5-4 and TRBJ1-1, with D uncertain. The V and J ends lost 4 bases and 2 bases respectively, with 3 bases between them. Germline lookup yields CDR1 SGHNT and CDR2 YYREEE (reference sequence). There are 11 residues in the CDR3.

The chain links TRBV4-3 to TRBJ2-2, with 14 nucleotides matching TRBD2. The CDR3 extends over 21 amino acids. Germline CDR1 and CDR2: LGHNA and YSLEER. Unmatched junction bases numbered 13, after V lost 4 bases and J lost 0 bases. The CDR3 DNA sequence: TGCGCCAGCAGCCGTACCCCGCAGGGACTAGCGGGAGCCTCGAACACCGGGGAGCTGTTTTTT. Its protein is CASSRTPQGLAGASNTGELFF.

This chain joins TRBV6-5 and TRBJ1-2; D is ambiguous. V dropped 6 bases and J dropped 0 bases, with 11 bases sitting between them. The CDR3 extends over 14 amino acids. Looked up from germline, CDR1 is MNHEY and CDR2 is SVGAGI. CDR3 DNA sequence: TGTGCCAGCAGGTCTATAACAGCTAACTATGGCTACACCTTC. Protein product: CASRSITANYGYTF.